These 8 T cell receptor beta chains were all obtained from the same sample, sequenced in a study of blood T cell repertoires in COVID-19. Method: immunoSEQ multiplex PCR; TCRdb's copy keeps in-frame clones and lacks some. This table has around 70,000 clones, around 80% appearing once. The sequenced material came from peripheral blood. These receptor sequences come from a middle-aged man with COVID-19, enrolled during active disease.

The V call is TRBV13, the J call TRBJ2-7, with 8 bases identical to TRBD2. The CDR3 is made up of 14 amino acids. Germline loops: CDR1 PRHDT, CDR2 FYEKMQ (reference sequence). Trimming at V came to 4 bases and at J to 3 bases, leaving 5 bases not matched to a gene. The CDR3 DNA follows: TGTGCCAGCAGCTCGGGACTAGATGTCTACGAGCAGTACTTC. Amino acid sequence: CASSSGLDVYEQYF.

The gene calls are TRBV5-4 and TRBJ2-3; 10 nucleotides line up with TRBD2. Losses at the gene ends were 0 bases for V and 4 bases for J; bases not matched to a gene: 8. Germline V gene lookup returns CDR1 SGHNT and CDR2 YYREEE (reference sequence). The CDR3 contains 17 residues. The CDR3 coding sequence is TGTGCCAGCAGCTTGGGCGAGCGGGAGGGCCGCCCAGATACGCAGTATTTT. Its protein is CASSLGEREGRPDTQYF.

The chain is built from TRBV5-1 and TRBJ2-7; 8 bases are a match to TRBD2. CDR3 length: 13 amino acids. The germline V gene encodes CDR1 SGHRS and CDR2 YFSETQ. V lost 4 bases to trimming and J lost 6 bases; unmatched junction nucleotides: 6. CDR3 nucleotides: TGCGCCAGCAGCCCAGGACTAGCACGCGAGCAGTACTTC. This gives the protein CASSPGLAREQYF. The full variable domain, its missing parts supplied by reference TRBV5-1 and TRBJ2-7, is KAGVTQTPRYLIKTRGQQVTLSCSPISGHRSVSWYQQTPGQGLQFLFEYFSETQRNKGNFPGRFSGRQFSNSRSEMNVSTLELGDSALYLCASSPGLAREQYFGPGTRLTVT.

The CDR3 is CASSSKRDNSPLHF. The CDR3 coding sequence is TGTGCCAGCAGCTCCAAACGGGATAATTCACCCCTCCACTTT. This chain links TRBV5-4 with TRBJ1-6; no definite D call. The CDR3 spans 14 residues. V was cut by 3 bases and J by 5 bases, with 9 bases left in between. Germline V CDR1 and CDR2: SGHNT, YYREEE (reference sequence).

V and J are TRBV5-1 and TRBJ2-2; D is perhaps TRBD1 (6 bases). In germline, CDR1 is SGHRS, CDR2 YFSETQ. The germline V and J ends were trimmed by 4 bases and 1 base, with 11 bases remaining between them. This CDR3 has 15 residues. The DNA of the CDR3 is TGCGCCAGCAGCCCGGACAGTGGGAACACCGGGGAGCTGTTTTTT. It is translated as CASSPDSGNTGELFF.

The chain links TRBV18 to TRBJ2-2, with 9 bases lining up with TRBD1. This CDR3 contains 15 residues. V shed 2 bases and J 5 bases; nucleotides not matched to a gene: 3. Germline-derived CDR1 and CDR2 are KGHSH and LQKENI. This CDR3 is CASSPSGQGTGELFF. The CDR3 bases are TGTGCCAGCTCACCATCTGGACAGGGGACCGGGGAGCTGTTTTTT.

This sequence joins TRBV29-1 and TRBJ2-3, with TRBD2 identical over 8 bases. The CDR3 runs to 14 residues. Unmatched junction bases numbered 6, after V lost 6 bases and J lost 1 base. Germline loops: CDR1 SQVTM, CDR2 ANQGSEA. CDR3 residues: CSVGLAGRTDTQYF. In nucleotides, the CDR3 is TGCAGCGTCGGTCTAGCGGGCCGCACAGATACGCAGTATTTT.

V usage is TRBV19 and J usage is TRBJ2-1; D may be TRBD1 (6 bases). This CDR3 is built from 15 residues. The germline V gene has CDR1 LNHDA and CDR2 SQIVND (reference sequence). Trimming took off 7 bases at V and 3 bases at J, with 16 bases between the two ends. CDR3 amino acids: CASTDIRTDYNEQFF. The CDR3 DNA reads TGTGCCAGTACCGATATAAGGACAGACTACAATGAGCAGTTCTTC.